This record concerns one T cell receptor (beta chain) sequence. Its antigen is undetermined. These data come from a study of OX40 agonist ivuxolimab in advanced cancers. Across the study: Across the patients, intravenous ivuxolimab was delivered every 2 weeks at 0.01 to 10 mg/kg. The study reported partial responses in three patients: one hepatocellular carcinoma, two cutaneous melanoma. Study conclusions and caveats: In CD8+ T cells, expanded clones were on average more numerous than in CD4+.

In germline, CDR1 is GTSNPN, CDR2 SVGIG (reference sequence). CDR3 size: 13 residues. The V end lost 5 bases, the J end lost 3 bases, and 11 bases lay between the germline ends. Repertoires were generated with immunoSEQ multiplex PCR, while TCRdb's copy carries only in-frame clones and drops some. The profile shows 50,000 to 70,000 clones, over 80% of them singletons. The rearrangement joins TRBV30 to TRBJ2-1; D uncertain. The sample in question was CD4+ or CD8+ T cells sorted from blood, obtained in a trial of the OX40 agonist ivuxolimab. The sequence came from an adult with an advanced solid tumor such as melanoma, head and neck, liver or kidney cancer. Here the CDR3 reads CAWDAGDYNEQFF. The CDR3 DNA sequence: TGTGCCTGGGACGCCGGTGACTACAATGAGCAGTTCTTC.